The 32 T cell receptor beta chains in this list originate from one sample, sequenced in a study of T cell clonality in common variable immunodeficiency. Measured with immunoSEQ multiplex PCR; TCRdb has only the in-frame clones, and not every one. Observed in the sample are around 34,000 clones, none of them singletons. The sample taken for sequencing was peripheral blood mononuclear cells. The receptors shown here come from a person between 18 and 75 years old in good health.

This clone was recorded at least ten times. CDR3 residues: CASSPEWLAGFYNEQFF. CDR3 bases read: TGTGCCAGCTCACCCGAGTGGCTAGCGGGATTTTACAATGAG. The chain carries TRBV18 and TRBJ2-1, with 9 bases that match TRBD2. The read is 3 residues too short to cover the CDR3 end, so that end is filled in from the germline J gene. V dropped 3 bases and J dropped 4; count of bases not matched to a gene: 10. Per the germline V gene, CDR1 is KGHSH and CDR2 is LQKENI. CDR3 length: 17 amino acids.

This clone was found many times. The read falls 3 residues short of the CDR3 end, and the missing part is taken from the germline J gene. The rearrangement joins TRBV24-1 to TRBJ2-3; 9 nucleotides line up with TRBD1. This CDR3 is built from 19 residues. CDR1 is KGHDR and CDR2 is SFDVKD in the germline V gene. The J segment lost 4 bases and the V segment lost 0 bases, leaving 13 bases of the junction unmatched. The CDR3 region is CATSDLSPLDRGIADTQYF. CDR3 DNA, as far as it was read: TGTGCCACCAGTGATTTGTCCCCTTTGGACAGGGGCATTGCAGATACG.

Many counts were recorded for this clone. The read comes to an end 3 residues before the CDR3 does, leaving the germline J gene to fill in the end. This chain uses TRBV28 with TRBJ1-2; no clear D gene. This CDR3 contains 12 residues. Germline values: CDR1 MDHEN, CDR2 SYDVKM. V lost 5 bases, J lost 4 bases, and 8 bases lay in between. CDR3 DNA (partial): TGTGCCAGCAGTCCGACACCCTATGGC. Its protein is CASSPTPYG. The complete CDR3 protein is CASSPTPYGYTF.

In this sample, this clone turned up a few times. A much larger clone differs by one base, so this may be a read error. The read is 3 residues too short to cover the CDR3 end, so that end is filled in from the germline J gene. This chain links TRBV6-1 with TRBJ2-7, with TRBD1 identical over 7 bases. CDR1 MNHNS and CDR2 SASEGT come from the germline V gene. The CDR3 loop spans 15 amino acids. CDR3 DNA, as far as it was read: TGTGCCGGCAGTGTACTCCTGGGGACAGTTTACGAG. This translates into CAGSVLLGTVYE. The CDR3 as a whole reads CAGSVLLGTVYEQYF.

This clone was recorded at least ten times. The CDR3 goes on 3 residues after the read ends, and that part is filled in from the germline J gene. The chain uses TRBV7-9 and TRBJ1-2; D uncertain. CDR3 length: 14 residues. Germline V CDR1 and CDR2: SEHNR, FQNEAQ (reference sequence). The V gene lost 5 bases and the J gene lost 2 bases, with 12 bases spanning the gap. The covered CDR3 bases are TGTGCCAGCAGCCCCCGGAGCGGGAACTATGGC. Its translation is CASSPRSGNYG. The entire CDR3 is CASSPRSGNYGYTF.

This clone has ten or more counts. The CDR3 is cut off 3 residues early in the read; its end comes from the germline J gene. The V and J genes are TRBV30 and TRBJ1-5; D may be TRBD1 (5 bases). Germline CDR1 is GTSNPN and CDR2 is SVGIG (reference sequence). The CDR3 spans 14 residues. V lost 3 bases to trimming and J lost 2 bases, with 11 bases between them. CDR3 sequence reads: CAWSHGTGNQPQHF. CDR3 DNA, as far as it was read: TGTGCCTGGAGCCACGGGACTGGCAATCAGCCC.

This clone was seen ten or more times. The read ends 3 residues shy of where the CDR3 ends; the end is completed using the germline J gene. The chain employs TRBV20-1 and TRBJ2-1; 13 bases fit TRBD2. J lost 2 bases, V lost 3 bases, and 7 bases had no gene match. CDR3 length equals 17 residues. CDR1 and CDR2 (germline): DFQATT, SNEGSKA (reference sequence). The sequenced CDR3 bases are TGCAGTGCTAGGAGGACTAGCGGGAGTCCGACCTACAATGAG. This encodes CSARRTSGSPTYNE. The whole CDR3 reads CSARRTSGSPTYNEQFF.

This clone was observed many times. The read ends 3 residues before the CDR3 terminus; that terminus is restored from the germline J gene. V and J are TRBV7-9 and TRBJ1-1; no clear D gene. The V end was cut by 1 base, the J end by 0 bases, with 6 bases between. CDR1 SEHNR and CDR2 FQNEAQ come from the germline V gene (reference sequence). This CDR3 spans 14 amino acids. CDR3 bases read: TGTGCCAGCAGCTTAGGGGCCATGAACACTGAA. It encodes CASSLGAMNTE. The full CDR3 reads CASSLGAMNTEAFF. The full variable domain, completed using reference TRBV7-9 and TRBJ1-1, is DTGVSQNPRHKITKRGQNVTFRCDPISEHNRLYWYRQTLGQGPEFLTYFQNEAQLEKSRLLSDRFSAERPKGSFSTLEIQRTEQGDSAMYLCASSLGAMNTEAFFGQGTRLTVV.

This clone has ten or more counts. With the read ending 3 residues before the CDR3 end, the germline J gene is used to fill in that end. V gene TRBV20-1 combines with J gene TRBJ1-5; weak D call: TRBD1 (5 bases). V lost 3 bases and J 5 bases, leaving 11 bases between the germline ends. This CDR3 spans 13 amino acids. Germline CDR1 DFQATT, CDR2 SNEGSKA (reference sequence). The sequenced part of the CDR3 DNA is TGCAGTGCTAGTGAGGGGCAGGATCAGCCC. Protein: CSASEGQDQP. The complete CDR3 protein is CSASEGQDQPQHF.

This clone was counted many times. The sequence runs out 3 residues before the end of the CDR3; the remainder is reconstructed from the germline J gene. The genes are TRBV18 and TRBJ1-5, with 8 bases lining up with TRBD1. CDR3 length equals 16 residues. Germline trimming cut 2 bases from V and 4 bases from J; bases unmatched to any gene: 7. CDR1 is KGHSH, CDR2 LQKENI, per germline. The covered CDR3 bases are TGTGCCAGCTCACCAGGGACAGGAGGCCGAAATCAGCCC. Amino acids: CASSPGTGGRNQP. The whole CDR3 protein reads CASSPGTGGRNQPQHF.

There are many counts of this clone. The missing CDR3 end, 3 residues past where the read stops, is filled in from the germline J gene. The chain has TRBV7-9 and TRBJ1-4; D uncertain. Looked up from germline, CDR1 is SEHNR and CDR2 is FQNEAQ (reference sequence). The V end was cut by 4 bases, the J end by 0 bases, with 9 bases between. The CDR3 has 15 residues. The CDR3 loop is CASSSPGTTNEKLFF. The sequenced CDR3 bases are TGTGCCAGCAGCTCTCCGGGTACAACTAATGAAAAA.

This clone was seen ten or more times. Read coverage stops 3 residues before the CDR3 terminus; the germline J gene supplies the remainder. The chain is built from TRBV20-1 and TRBJ1-5; D is perhaps TRBD1 (5 bases). The CDR3 has 15 amino acids. Germline V gives CDR1 DFQATT, CDR2 SNEGSKA (reference sequence). V lost 6 bases and J lost 6, with 21 bases in between. CDR3 DNA, as far as it was read: TGCAGTGCGCCAGACTGGGGGGAGGGAGGTCAGCCC. Translating it yields CSAPDWGEGGQP. The whole CDR3 protein is CSAPDWGEGGQPQHF.

This clone came up many times. The observed sequence ends 3 residues before the CDR3 terminus, with the missing tail filled in from the germline J gene. This chain links TRBV7-2 with TRBJ2-1; no clear D gene. The CDR3 spans 14 residues. V lost 3 bases and J lost 6, with 12 bases in between. Germline values: CDR1 SGHTA, CDR2 FQGNSA. The sequenced part of the CDR3 DNA is TGTGCCAGCAGCTTGGCCAGTGTTACCAATGAG. Amino acids: CASSLASVTNE. The CDR3 as a whole reads CASSLASVTNEQFF.

This clone was seen repeatedly, ten times or more. The read stops 3 residues short of the end of the CDR3; the missing end is completed from the germline J gene. This chain links TRBV12-3 or TRBV12-4 with TRBJ2-5, with TRBD2 identical over 7 bases. The CDR3 runs 14 residues. The junction had 7 bases not matched to a gene; V was cut back by 6 bases and J by 3 bases. The CDR3 is CASSRAGDEETQYF. The sequenced CDR3 bases are TGTGCCAGCAGCCGGGCGGGGGACGAAGAGACC.

Of note for this clone: The CDR3 end lies 3 residues beyond the end of the read and is filled in from the germline J gene. The chain is built from TRBV7-7 and TRBJ2-3, with D unresolved. Germline CDR1 reads SSHAT; CDR2 reads FNYEAQ (reference sequence). CDR3 length: 15 amino acids. Trimming removed 1 base at V and 0 bases at J, with 8 bases between. CDR3 DNA, as far as it was read: TGTGCCAGCAGCTTAGATAGTGCTAGCACAGATACG. Translated, it gives CASSLDSASTDT. The entire CDR3 sequence reads CASSLDSASTDTQYF.

This clone came up many times. The read comes to an end 3 residues before the CDR3 does, leaving the germline J gene to fill in the end. V and J are TRBV20-1 and TRBJ2-1, with TRBD2 as a possible D gene (6 bases). The V end was cut by 2 bases, the J end by 0 bases, with 23 bases between. This CDR3 region has 19 residues. The germline V gene encodes CDR1 DFQATT and CDR2 SNEGSKA (reference sequence). The covered CDR3 bases are TGCAGTGCTAGATATACCTCCGGGACTTCCAGAAGCTCCTACAATGAG. Translated: CSARYTSGTSRSSYNE. The whole CDR3 sequence is CSARYTSGTSRSSYNEQFF.

This clone was found many times. With the read ending 3 residues before the CDR3 end, the germline J gene is used to fill in that end. The chain couples TRBV20-1 to TRBJ2-5; D unresolved. The CDR3 is 11 residues long. Between the trimmed V and J ends, which lost 2 bases and 3 bases, there was a span of 4 bases. CDR1 is DFQATT, CDR2 SNEGSKA, per germline (reference sequence). The sequenced CDR3 bases are TGCAGTGCTAGAACGGAAGAGACC. As protein: CSARTEET. In full, the CDR3 reads CSARTEETQYF.

This clone was picked up a small number of times. Read coverage stops 3 residues before the CDR3 terminus; the germline J gene supplies the remainder. This chain links TRBV27 with TRBJ2-5, with D perhaps TRBD2 (6 bases). The germline gives CDR1 MNHEY, CDR2 SMNVEV (reference sequence). This CDR3 has 13 residues. The V gene lost 5 bases and the J gene lost 5 bases, with 12 bases spanning the gap. The CDR3 is CASSPLEGETQYF. CDR3 bases read: TGTGCCAGCAGTCCCCTGGAGGGGGAGACC.

In its sample, this clone was seen many times. Read coverage stops 3 residues before the CDR3 terminus; the germline J gene supplies the remainder. The genes are TRBV19 and TRBJ2-2; D may be TRBD1 (5 bases). The V gene's germline CDR1 is LNHDA and CDR2 SQIVND (reference sequence). The CDR3 totals 15 residues. Trimming removed 7 bases at V and 4 bases at J, with 16 bases between. Incomplete CDR3 DNA: TGTGCCAGTAACGGGTGGCAGGGCCTCACCGGGGAG. It yields the protein CASNGWQGLTGE. The full CDR3 is CASNGWQGLTGELFF.

This clone was detected ten times or more. The read comes to an end 3 residues before the CDR3 does, leaving the germline J gene to fill in the end. The V gene is TRBV12-3 or TRBV12-4, the J gene TRBJ1-2; 8 bases agree with TRBD1. The V segment lost 2 bases and the J segment 2 bases; nucleotides outside the gene matches: 7. This CDR3 is 16 amino acids long. The CDR3 reads CASSLRAGGTNYGYTF. The covered CDR3 bases are TGTGCCAGCAGTTTAAGGGCAGGGGGCACCAACTATGGC.

This clone was counted at least ten times. The CDR3 end falls 3 residues outside the read, so it is completed with the germline J gene. The rearrangement joins TRBV4-1 to TRBJ1-1; 12 bases map to TRBD1. With V trimmed by 4 bases and J by 5 bases, 11 bases remained unmatched. CDR3 length: 17 amino acids. CDR1 MGHRA and CDR2 YSYEKL come from the germline V gene. The sequenced CDR3 bases are TGCGCCAGCAGCCCCCGGGACAGGGGGCGGGGGATTACTGAA. Translating gives CASSPRDRGRGITE. Given in full, the CDR3 is CASSPRDRGRGITEAFF.

This clone was recorded at least ten times. The CDR3 goes on 3 residues after the read ends, and that part is filled in from the germline J gene. The V call is TRBV7-2, the J call TRBJ2-3; TRBD1 might be the D (6 bases). Germline values: CDR1 SGHTA, CDR2 FQGNSA. The CDR3 totals 15 residues. With 5 bases removed from V and 3 bases from J, the gap between germline ends came to 15 bases. CDR3 DNA (partial): TGTGCCAGCAGCCCGCGACCACAGGGTACAGATACG. This gives the protein CASSPRPQGTDT. The entire CDR3 protein is CASSPRPQGTDTQYF.

This clone was detected ten times or more. The read is 3 residues too short to cover the CDR3 end, so that end is filled in from the germline J gene. This rearrangement joins TRBV4-2 to TRBJ1-2; 9 bases are shared with TRBD1. This CDR3 comprises 15 residues. In germline, CDR1 is LGHNA, CDR2 YNFKEQ. The J segment lost 6 bases and the V segment lost 3 bases, leaving 8 bases of the junction unmatched. The CDR3 sequence is CASSQSGTGSNGYTF. CDR3 DNA, as far as it was read: TGTGCCAGCAGCCAGTCCGGGACAGGGAGCAATGGC.

In this sample, this clone turned up many times. The CDR3 end lies 3 residues beyond the end of the read and is filled in from the germline J gene. The gene calls are TRBV5-4 and TRBJ2-7; D remains unclear. Looked up from germline, CDR1 is SGHNT and CDR2 is YYREEE (reference sequence). V shed 5 bases and J shed 5 bases, with 14 bases lying between them. The CDR3 has 13 amino acids. CDR3 bases read: TGTGCCAGCAGGTCCCTAGGTACGGACGAG. Protein sequence: CASRSLGTDE. The full CDR3 is CASRSLGTDEQYF.

The sample holds many counts of this clone. The CDR3 end is not reached by the read, which stops 3 residues before it; the germline J gene fills it in. The rearrangement joins TRBV20-1 to TRBJ1-2; D unclear. This CDR3 comprises 11 residues. CDR1 is DFQATT and CDR2 is SNEGSKA in the germline V gene (reference sequence). The covered CDR3 bases are TGCAGTGCCACGGAGGGCGGGGGC. It is translated as CSATEGGG. The full CDR3 reads CSATEGGGYTF.

This clone came up many times. The read terminates 3 residues before the CDR3 end, so the remaining end is supplied by the germline J gene. The chain uses TRBV5-4 and TRBJ2-7; D is ambiguous. With 1 base removed from V and 4 bases from J, the gap between germline ends came to 6 bases. Germline lookup yields CDR1 SGHNT and CDR2 YYREEE (reference sequence). This CDR3 region has 12 residues. The CDR3 DNA, read in part, is TGTGCCAGCAGCTTGTTTCTATACGAG. Protein sequence: CASSLFLYE. The whole CDR3 is CASSLFLYEQYF.

This clone was recorded a few times. The read stops 3 residues short of the end of the CDR3; the missing end is completed from the germline J gene. This chain uses TRBV2 with TRBJ1-4, with D possibly being TRBD1 (5 bases). Trimming took off 2 bases at V and 0 bases at J, with 7 bases between the two ends. CDR3 length: 15 amino acids. Germline CDR1 SNHLY, CDR2 FYNNEI. The DNA read from the CDR3 is TGTGCCAGCAGTGAAAGGGGCCCAACTAATGAAAAA. Translating gives CASSERGPTNEK. Given in full, the CDR3 is CASSERGPTNEKLFF.

This clone was seen many times. The read falls 3 residues short of the CDR3 end, and the missing part is taken from the germline J gene. The rearrangement links TRBV7-2 to TRBJ2-5; D ambiguous. V dropped 5 bases and J dropped 2 bases, with 12 bases sitting between them. This CDR3 has 14 residues. Per the germline V gene, CDR1 is SGHTA and CDR2 is FQGNSA. This CDR3 reads CASSPRRNQETQYF. The sequenced part of the CDR3 DNA is TGTGCCAGCAGCCCTAGGCGTAATCAAGAGACC.

This clone occurred many times. CDR3 DNA (partial): TGCAGTGCTAGGACGAAGGGCGCTGAA. Translation: CSARTKGAE. The CDR3 in full is CSARTKGAEAFF. V and J are TRBV20-1 and TRBJ1-1, with D hard to call. The observed sequence ends 3 residues before the CDR3 terminus, with the missing tail filled in from the germline J gene. V lost 3 bases, J lost 6 bases, and 11 bases lay in between. The CDR3 is 12 amino acids. The germline CDR1 and CDR2 sequences are DFQATT and SNEGSKA (reference sequence).

This clone was counted ten times or more. The CDR3 extends 3 residues past the end of the read, so its final part is completed from the germline J gene. The chain has TRBV20-1 and TRBJ2-3; 8 nucleotides agree with TRBD2. This CDR3 has 16 residues. Germline V gene sequence: CDR1 DFQATT, CDR2 SNEGSKA (reference sequence). The CDR3 here is CSARARTLTSGAPQYF. Incomplete CDR3 DNA: TGCAGTGCTAGAGCCCGAACCCTTACTAGCGGAGCACCG.

In its sample, this clone was seen many times. The read comes to an end 3 residues before the CDR3 does, leaving the germline J gene to fill in the end. The rearrangement links TRBV9 to TRBJ2-1; a possible D gene is TRBD2 (7 bases). The CDR3 is 15 amino acids. With 5 bases removed from V and 8 bases from J, the gap between germline ends came to 20 bases. CDR1 is SGDLS, CDR2 YYNGEE, per germline. CDR3 loop: CASSIRALGGDEQFF. Partial CDR3 DNA: TGTGCCAGCAGTATCCGGGCCTTAGGGGGGGATGAG.

In this sample, this clone turned up many times. The read terminates 3 residues before the CDR3 end, so the remaining end is supplied by the germline J gene. V gene TRBV2 combines with J gene TRBJ2-7, with unresolved D. The CDR3 loop spans 15 amino acids. With 1 base removed from V and 3 bases from J, the gap between germline ends came to 13 bases. Germline V CDR1 and CDR2: SNHLY, FYNNEI. CDR3 DNA (partial): TGTGCCAGCAGTGAAGAGGTAGGGTTAAGCTACGAG. It encodes CASSEEVGLSYE. In full, the CDR3 is CASSEEVGLSYEQYF.